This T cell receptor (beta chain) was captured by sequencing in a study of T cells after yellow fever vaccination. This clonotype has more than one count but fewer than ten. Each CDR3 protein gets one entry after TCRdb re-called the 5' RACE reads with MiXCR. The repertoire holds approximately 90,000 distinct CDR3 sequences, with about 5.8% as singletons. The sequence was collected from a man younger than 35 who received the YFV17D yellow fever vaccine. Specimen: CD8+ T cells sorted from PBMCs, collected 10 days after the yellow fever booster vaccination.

The CDR3 sequence is CATSDFRWLEGSYEQYF. The CDR3 DNA sequence: TGTGCCACCAGTGATTTTCGATGGCTCGAGGGCTCCTACGAGCAGTACTTC. The chain recombines TRBV24-1 with TRBJ2-7; D is possibly TRBD2 (5 bases). Germline CDR1 reads KGHDR; CDR2 reads SFDVKD. V dropped 1 base and J dropped 0 bases, with 15 bases sitting between them. The length of the CDR3 is 17 residues.